This T cell receptor beta chain was recovered during a study of T-cell reconstitution after alpha-beta-depleted transplantation in children. It was with unique molecular identifiers that the TCRbeta library was prepared. One entry per CDR3 protein, called by TCRdb with MiXCR from the PCR reads. Among over 300,000 distinct CDR3 sequences, 10% were seen once, and the ten largest hold 2% to 2.5%. CDR3 size: 16 residues. V lost 1 base to trimming and J lost 6 bases; unmatched junction nucleotides: 7. Germline CDR1 is LGHNA and CDR2 is YSLEER. V is TRBV4-3 and J is TRBJ2-1; 9 bases are a match to TRBD1. The sample consisted of PBMCs from the stem cell graft donor, taken from the stem cell graft. The origin of this receptor is a human donor who donated a stem cell graft to a child with acute lymphoblastic leukemia. CDR3 nucleotides: TGCGCCAGCAGCCAAGGGACAGGGGAGTCTCTCAATGAGCAGTTCTTC. Its translation: CASSQGTGESLNEQFF.